Below are 23 T cell receptor beta chains sequenced from a single sample in a study of blood T cells in healthy people across ages. Primed by a sample-barcoded 5' primer and a J-beta primer mix, a second PCR proceeded for about 6 to 12 cycles. TCRdb re-derived calls from the 5' RACE reads in MiXCR, one entry per CDR3 protein. This sample has roughly 1.7 million distinct CDR3 sequences; about 32% occur once, and the top ten carry over 9%. Sequencing input: blood. The receptors were sampled from a woman in her thirties in good health.

This clonotype was picked up a small number of times. CDR3 loop: CSARAGGEQFF. The CDR3 region has the DNA TGCAGTGCTAGAGCTGGTGGTGAGCAGTTCTTC. V and J are TRBV20-1 and TRBJ2-1; no firm D call. Looked up from germline, CDR1 is DFQATT and CDR2 is SNEGSKA (reference sequence). The CDR3 is 11 residues long. V lost 1 base and J 9 bases, leaving 7 bases between the germline ends.

The rearrangement uses TRBV7-2 and TRBJ2-1; 8 bases line up with TRBD1. The CDR3 is 13 residues long. V shed 5 bases, J shed 6 bases, and the junction held 3 bases outside the gene matches. Germline V lookup: CDR1 SGHTA, CDR2 FQGNSA. The CDR3 here is CASSEDRGNEQFF. The CDR3 nucleotides are TGTGCCAGCAGCGAAGACAGGGGCAATGAGCAGTTCTTC.

At least ten counts were recorded for this clonotype. The J gene is TRBJ1-1, the V gene TRBV10-3, with no clear D. Trimming removed 0 bases at V and 2 bases at J, with 13 bases between. This CDR3 spans 16 amino acids. Germline values: CDR1 ENHRY, CDR2 SYGVKD. CDR3 amino acids: CAISESERIDNTEAFF. CDR3 DNA sequence: TGTGCCATCAGTGAGTCCGAGCGGATTGATAACACTGAAGCTTTCTTT.

The rearrangement joins TRBV28 to TRBJ1-1; D ambiguous. CDR1 is MDHEN, CDR2 SYDVKM, per germline. The CDR3 loop spans 12 amino acids. V was shortened by 10 bases and J by 8 bases, with 17 bases between the two germline ends. Here the CDR3 reads CATGLRGYEAFF. The CDR3, as DNA: TGTGCCACGGGCCTCCGGGGTTACGAAGCTTTCTTT.

This clonotype was detected only a few times. The chain links TRBV18 to TRBJ2-5; D is perhaps TRBD1 (6 bases). V was pared by 3 bases and J by 1 base, with 12 bases between. The CDR3 has 15 amino acids. Germline V lookup: CDR1 KGHSH, CDR2 LQKENI. Written as DNA, the CDR3 is TGTGCCAGCTCACCGCCCGACAGGATCCAAGAGACCCAGTACTTC. This encodes CASSPPDRIQETQYF. Looking up the rest from reference TRBV18 and TRBJ2-5 gives the full variable domain: NAGVMQNPRHLVRRRGQEARLRCSPMKGHSHVYWYRQLPEEGLKFMVYLQKENIIDESGMPKERFSAEFPKEGPSILRIQQVVRGDSAAYFCASSPPDRIQETQYFGPGTRLLVL.

There are a few counts of this clonotype. This rearrangement joins TRBV10-3 to TRBJ2-1, with no clear D. CDR3 length: 16 residues. V lost 2 bases and J lost 2, with 13 bases in between. Germline CDR1 ENHRY, CDR2 SYGVKD. The CDR3 DNA is TGTGCCATCAGTGAGCAGACGCCCCAGACCTACAATGAGCAGTTCTTC. Protein product: CAISEQTPQTYNEQFF.

The table lists this clonotype with many counts. The V and J genes are TRBV29-1 and TRBJ2-3; 10 bases align to TRBD2. The trim removed 6 bases at V and 1 base at J, leaving 7 bases unmatched. The CDR3 is 15 amino acids. CDR1 and CDR2 (germline): SQVTM, ANQGSEA. This CDR3 reads CSVSPSGGGTDTQYF. In nucleotides, the CDR3 is TGCAGCGTCTCCCCCAGCGGGGGGGGCACAGATACGCAGTATTTT.

V usage is TRBV27 and J usage is TRBJ1-6; a possible D gene is TRBD1 (5 bases). The CDR3 totals 16 residues. The ends were cut back, 8 bases at V and 0 bases at J, with 14 bases in the middle. CDR1 and CDR2 (germline): MNHEY, SMNVEV (reference sequence). In DNA form, the CDR3 reads TGTGCCAGCGGGGCAGCGAGTCCCTCCTATAATTCACCCCTCCACTTT. Translated: CASGAASPSYNSPLHF.

This chain joins TRBV6-6 and TRBJ2-1; 13 bases align to TRBD2. V lost 5 bases to trimming and J lost 7 bases; unmatched junction nucleotides: 11. The CDR3 has 17 amino acids. The germline V gene encodes CDR1 MNHNY and CDR2 SVGAGI (reference sequence). CDR3 in amino acids: CASSHRTSGRGENEQFF. CDR3 in DNA: TGTGCCAGCAGTCACCGGACTAGCGGGAGAGGGGAGAATGAGCAGTTCTTC.

The chain carries TRBV9 and TRBJ1-6; D uncertain. Germline assignment: CDR1 SGDLS and CDR2 YYNGEE. V shed 0 bases and J shed 8 bases, with 12 bases lying between them. The CDR3 sequence is 15 residues long. The CDR3 coding sequence is TGTGCCAGCAGCGTAGGGCCGGGCATGGATTCACCCCTCCACTTT. It specifies CASSVGPGMDSPLHF.

This chain links TRBV4-2 with TRBJ2-5, with D hard to call. Trimming took 1 base from V and 5 from J, leaving 11 bases between them. This CDR3 is built from 14 residues. Germline-derived CDR1 and CDR2 are LGHNA and YNFKEQ. The CDR3 loop reads CASSQGTTGETQYF. CDR3 in DNA: TGTGCCAGCAGCCAAGGCACTACCGGGGAGACCCAGTACTTC.

V usage is TRBV25-1 and J usage is TRBJ2-3, with TRBD2 identical over 9 bases. The CDR3 contains 16 residues. Looked up from germline, CDR1 is MGHDK and CDR2 is SYGVNS. J lost 4 bases, V lost 0 bases, and 5 bases had no gene match. The chain's CDR3 is CASSEYGTSFSDTQYF. For the CDR3, the DNA is TGTGCCAGCAGTGAATATGGGACTAGCTTTTCAGATACGCAGTATTTT.

This clonotype was seen a handful of times. J is TRBJ2-5 and V is TRBV4-1; possibly TRBD1 or TRBD2 for D (6 bases each). Germline CDR1 MGHRA, CDR2 YSYEKL. The CDR3 extends over 16 amino acids. Trimming stripped 1 base from V and 5 bases from J, with 17 bases between. CDR3 nucleotides: TGCGCCAGCAGCCAAGGACCAAGGGGGGTCGTGGAGACCCAGTACTTC. Translation gives CASSQGPRGVVETQYF.

The gene calls are TRBV7-6 and TRBJ2-5; 8 nucleotides agree with TRBD2. V dropped 5 bases and J dropped 5; count of bases not matched to a gene: 13. Germline loops: CDR1 SGHVS, CDR2 FNYEAQ. The CDR3 runs 16 residues. CDR3 coding DNA: TGTGCCAGCAGCCCCCCTCCGGGGGGGCCTGTGGAGACCCAGTACTTC. This encodes CASSPPPGGPVETQYF.

This rearrangement joins TRBV7-6 to TRBJ2-3; TRBD2 matches 15 bases. CDR3 length: 17 residues. CDR1 and CDR2 (germline): SGHVS, FNYEAQ. V was clipped by 4 bases and J by 3 bases; unmatched bases: 5. CDR3 sequence reads: CASSSGTSGRLTDTQYF. The CDR3 DNA follows: TGTGCCAGCAGCTCGGGGACTAGCGGGAGGTTGACAGATACGCAGTATTTT.

V is TRBV2 and J is TRBJ2-1, with D tentatively TRBD1 (6 bases). Germline CDR1 is SNHLY and CDR2 is FYNNEI. The germline V and J ends were trimmed by 6 bases and 9 bases, with 18 bases remaining between them. The CDR3 totals 14 residues. This chain's CDR3 is CASSQQGQKSEQFF. CDR3 nucleotides: TGTGCCAGCAGCCAACAGGGCCAGAAGAGTGAGCAGTTCTTC.

The V gene is TRBV13, the J gene TRBJ1-3; D unresolved. In germline, CDR1 is PRHDT, CDR2 FYEKMQ (reference sequence). The ends were cut back, 5 bases at V and 0 bases at J, with 14 bases in the middle. The CDR3 contains 16 residues. The CDR3 spells CASSPIIQSSGNTIYF. CDR3 nucleotide sequence: TGTGCCAGCAGCCCCATTATACAGAGCTCTGGAAACACCATATATTTT.

This clonotype was picked up a small number of times. This rearrangement joins TRBV6-2 or TRBV6-3 to TRBJ1-2; unclear D gene. Germline V lookup: CDR1 MNHEY, CDR2 SVGEGT. This CDR3 contains 12 residues. The V end lost 8 bases, the J end lost 2 bases, and 9 bases lay between the germline ends. As DNA, the CDR3 is TGTGCCAGCGGGGAGGCAAACTATGGCTACACCTTC. Its translation is CASGEANYGYTF.

The V call is TRBV27, the J call TRBJ1-1; 8 bases match TRBD1. The CDR3 covers 15 residues. J gave up 3 bases and V 3 bases, and 6 bases lay outside the gene matches. CDR1 and CDR2 (germline): MNHEY, SMNVEV (reference sequence). The CDR3 spells CASSLRNRGDTEAFF. The CDR3 coding sequence is TGTGCCAGCAGTTTGCGGAACAGGGGGGACACTGAAGCTTTCTTT.

This clonotype was observed a handful of times. The V and J genes are TRBV20-1 and TRBJ1-2, with TRBD1 as a possible D gene (6 bases). CDR3 length: 14 amino acids. Deletions cut 0 bases from V and 2 bases from J, with 10 bases between. Germline CDR1 and CDR2: DFQATT and SNEGSKA (reference sequence). In DNA, the CDR3 is TGCAGTGCTAGAGATCGGGGGGCGAACTATGGCTACACCTTC. As protein: CSARDRGANYGYTF.

This clonotype was counted between two and nine times. The genes are TRBV7-9 and TRBJ2-7, with 7 bases fitting TRBD1. The CDR3 extends over 16 amino acids. V was pared by 4 bases and J by 3 bases, with 12 bases of the junction left unmatched. The germline V gene encodes CDR1 SEHNR and CDR2 FQNEAQ (reference sequence). CDR3 loop: CASSSLVGRGFYEQYF. In DNA, the CDR3 is TGTGCCAGCAGCTCCCTAGTCGGCAGGGGGTTCTACGAGCAGTACTTC.

This clonotype was seen only a few times. V gene TRBV11-1 combines with J gene TRBJ2-7, with unresolved D. Trimming pared 5 bases from V and 0 bases from J, leaving 11 bases between. CDR1 is SGHAT and CDR2 is FQDESV in the germline V gene (reference sequence). The CDR3 runs 14 residues. The CDR3 here is CASSPSPISYEQYF. The CDR3 DNA follows: TGTGCCAGCAGCCCAAGTCCAATCTCCTACGAGCAGTACTTC.

The chain recombines TRBV2 with TRBJ2-1, with D possibly TRBD1 on 8 matching bases. The CDR3 has 15 residues. Germline V gene lookup returns CDR1 SNHLY and CDR2 FYNNEI. V lost 6 bases to trimming and J lost 6 bases, with 18 bases between them. The CDR3 nucleotides are TGTGCCAGCAGCGCACAGGGGGGGACCTGCAATGAGCAGTTCTTC. Translation: CASSAQGGTCNEQFF. Combining the CDR3 with reference TRBV2 and TRBJ2-1 gives the whole variable domain EPEVTQTPSHQVTQMGQEVILRCVPISNHLYFYWYRQILGQKVEFLVSFYNNEISEKSEIFDDQFSVERPDGSNFTLKIRSTKLEDSAMYFCASSAQGGTCNEQFFGPGTRLTVL.